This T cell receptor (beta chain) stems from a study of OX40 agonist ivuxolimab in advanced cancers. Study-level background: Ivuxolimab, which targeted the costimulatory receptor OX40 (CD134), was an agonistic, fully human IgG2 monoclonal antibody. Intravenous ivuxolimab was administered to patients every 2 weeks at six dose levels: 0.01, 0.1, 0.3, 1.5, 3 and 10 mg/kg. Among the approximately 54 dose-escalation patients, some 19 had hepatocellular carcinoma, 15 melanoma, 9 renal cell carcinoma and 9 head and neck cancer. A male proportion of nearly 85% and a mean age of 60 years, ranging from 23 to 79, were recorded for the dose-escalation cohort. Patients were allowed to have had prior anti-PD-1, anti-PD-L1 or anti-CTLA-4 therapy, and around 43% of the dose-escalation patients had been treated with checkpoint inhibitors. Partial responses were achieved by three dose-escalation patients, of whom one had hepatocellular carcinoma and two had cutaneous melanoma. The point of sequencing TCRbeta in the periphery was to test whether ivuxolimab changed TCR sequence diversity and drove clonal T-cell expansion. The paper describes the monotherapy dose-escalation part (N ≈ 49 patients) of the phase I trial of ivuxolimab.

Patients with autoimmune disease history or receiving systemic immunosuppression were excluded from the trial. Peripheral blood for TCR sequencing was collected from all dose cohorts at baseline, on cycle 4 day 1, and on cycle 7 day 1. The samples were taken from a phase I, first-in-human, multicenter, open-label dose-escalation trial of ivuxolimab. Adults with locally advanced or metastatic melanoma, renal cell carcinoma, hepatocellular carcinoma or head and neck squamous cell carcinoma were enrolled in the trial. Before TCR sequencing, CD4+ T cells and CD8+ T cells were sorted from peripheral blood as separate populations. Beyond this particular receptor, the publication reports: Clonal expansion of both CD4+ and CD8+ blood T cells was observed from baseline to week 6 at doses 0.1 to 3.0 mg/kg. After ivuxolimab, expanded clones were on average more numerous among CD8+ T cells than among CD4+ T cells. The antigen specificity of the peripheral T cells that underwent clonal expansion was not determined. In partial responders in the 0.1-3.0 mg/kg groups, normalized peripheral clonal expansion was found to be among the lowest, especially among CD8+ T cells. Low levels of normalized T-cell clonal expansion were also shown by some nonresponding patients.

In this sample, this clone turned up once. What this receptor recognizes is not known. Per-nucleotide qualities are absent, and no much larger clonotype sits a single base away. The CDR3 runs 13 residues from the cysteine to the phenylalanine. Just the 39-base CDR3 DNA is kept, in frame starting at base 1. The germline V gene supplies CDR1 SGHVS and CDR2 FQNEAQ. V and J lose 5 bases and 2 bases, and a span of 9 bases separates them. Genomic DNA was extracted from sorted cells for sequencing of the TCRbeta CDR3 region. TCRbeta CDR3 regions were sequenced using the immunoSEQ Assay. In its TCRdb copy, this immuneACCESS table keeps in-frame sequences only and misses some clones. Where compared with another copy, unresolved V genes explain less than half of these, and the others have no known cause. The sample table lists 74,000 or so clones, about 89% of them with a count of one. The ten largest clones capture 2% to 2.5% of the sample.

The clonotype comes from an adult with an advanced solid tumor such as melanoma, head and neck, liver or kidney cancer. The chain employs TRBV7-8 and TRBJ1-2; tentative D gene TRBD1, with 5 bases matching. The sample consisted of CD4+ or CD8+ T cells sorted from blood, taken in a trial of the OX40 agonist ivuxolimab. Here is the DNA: TGTGCCAGCAGCCCCGACAGCAACTATGGCTACACCTTC. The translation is CASSPDSNYGYTF. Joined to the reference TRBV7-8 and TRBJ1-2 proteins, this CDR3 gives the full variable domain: GAGVSQSPRYKVAKRGQDVALRCDPISGHVSLFWYQQALGQGPEFLTYFQNEAQLDKSGLPSDRFFAERPEGSVSTLKIQRTQQEDSAVYLCASSPDSNYGYTFGSGTRLTVV.